One sample yielded the 18 T cell receptor beta chains listed below, sequenced in a study of blood T cell repertoires in COVID-19. Profiling relied on immunoSEQ multiplex PCR, and the TCRdb table lists in-frame clones only, not all of them. This sample has some 230,000 clones, with roughly four fifths found just once. Sequencing used peripheral blood. These receptors all come from a woman aged 50 to 60 with acute or convalescent COVID-19.

V and J are TRBV15 and TRBJ1-1, with 7 bases aligning to TRBD1. This CDR3 has 13 amino acids. Germline CDR1 reads LNHNV; CDR2 reads YYDKDF (reference sequence). Unmatched junction bases numbered 2, after V lost 5 bases and J lost 2 bases. The CDR3 sequence: CATSGTDNTEAFF. In DNA, the CDR3 is TGTGCCACCAGCGGGACAGATAACACTGAAGCTTTCTTT.

V gene TRBV19 combines with J gene TRBJ2-2; D possibly corresponds to TRBD1 (5 bases). With 8 bases removed from V and 0 bases from J, the gap between germline ends came to 10 bases. Germline-derived CDR1 and CDR2 are LNHDA and SQIVND (reference sequence). CDR3 length: 14 residues. The CDR3 DNA is TGTGCCAGTTTCGACAGAGCGAACACCGGGGAGCTGTTTTTT. Amino acids: CASFDRANTGELFF. The variable domain in full, completed from reference TRBV19 and TRBJ2-2, reads DGGITQSPKYLFRKEGQNVTLSCEQNLNHDAMYWYRQDPGQGLRLIYYSQIVNDFQKGDIAEGYSVSREKKESFPLTVTSAQKNPTAFYLCASFDRANTGELFFGEGSRLTVL.

This chain uses TRBV11-1 with TRBJ1-2; 9 bases are shared with TRBD1. The V gene end was trimmed by 4 bases and the J gene end by 4 bases; junction bases not matched to a gene: 4. From germline, CDR1 is SGHAT and CDR2 FQDESV (reference sequence). This CDR3 is 14 amino acids long. The CDR3 sequence is CASSSGQGFYGYTF. CDR3 DNA sequence: TGTGCCAGCAGCTCGGGACAGGGATTCTATGGCTACACCTTC.

This chain uses TRBV16 with TRBJ2-1, with D tentatively TRBD1 (5 bases). V gave up 2 bases and J gave up 5 bases, with 13 bases separating them. The CDR3 has 15 residues. Germline CDR1 KGHSY, CDR2 FQNENV. CDR3 sequence reads: CASSQQGLFNNEQFF. The CDR3 coding sequence is TGTGCCAGCAGCCAACAGGGTTTGTTTAACAATGAGCAGTTCTTC.

This clone was seen just once. The chain combines TRBV9 with TRBJ2-3; 8 bases agree with TRBD1. Germline V gives CDR1 SGDLS, CDR2 YYNGEE. Germline trimming cut 4 bases from V and 1 base from J; bases unmatched to any gene: 8. The CDR3 has 16 amino acids. In DNA, the CDR3 is TGTGCCAGCAGCCATACCACAGGGGGAGGCACAGATACGCAGTATTTT. This gives the protein CASSHTTGGGTDTQYF.

The chain recombines TRBV30 with TRBJ2-7; TRBD1 might be the D (6 bases). The germline V and J ends were trimmed by 2 bases and 5 bases, with 13 bases remaining between them. CDR1 and CDR2 (germline): GTSNPN, SVGIG (reference sequence). CDR3 length: 13 residues. CDR3 sequence reads: CAWSYRENHEQYF. The CDR3 region has the DNA TGTGCCTGGAGTTACAGGGAGAATCACGAGCAGTACTTC.

J is TRBJ2-2 and V is TRBV27; 8 nucleotides agree with TRBD1. This CDR3 has 16 amino acids. Germline loops: CDR1 MNHEY, CDR2 SMNVEV (reference sequence). V shed 1 base and J 4 bases; nucleotides not matched to a gene: 5. The CDR3 DNA reads as TGTGCCAGCAGTTTATTGCAGGGGGCAGGCACCGGGGAGCTGTTTTTT. Amino acid sequence: CASSLLQGAGTGELFF.

The chain employs TRBV7-2 and TRBJ2-5; D might be TRBD1 (6 bases). The V end lost 2 bases, the J end lost 4 bases, and 20 bases lay between the germline ends. This CDR3 region has 17 residues. Germline V gene lookup returns CDR1 SGHTA and CDR2 FQGNSA. Here the CDR3 reads CASSLILSRQAGETQYF. The CDR3 coding sequence is TGTGCCAGCAGCTTAATACTGTCGCGACAGGCTGGAGAGACCCAGTACTTC.

This clone was seen a handful of times. The rearrangement uses TRBV12-3 or TRBV12-4 and TRBJ1-5; TRBD1 is a possible D gene (6 bases). With 3 bases removed from V and 7 bases from J, the gap between germline ends came to 10 bases. The CDR3 length is 13 residues. Written as DNA, the CDR3 is TGTGCCAGCAGTTTGGGGGCGCGACAGCCCCAGCATTTT. It encodes CASSLGARQPQHF.

The chain is built from TRBV5-5 and TRBJ1-3; maybe TRBD1 (5 bases). The CDR3 totals 15 residues. The V end was cut by 4 bases, the J end by 4 bases, with 15 bases between. Germline V gene data show CDR1 as SGHKS and CDR2 as YYEKEE (reference sequence). Here the CDR3 reads CASSPGQAAGNTIYF. CDR3 DNA sequence: TGTGCCAGCAGCCCAGGACAAGCAGCAGGAAACACCATATATTTT.

This clone was counted once. The CDR3 coding sequence is TGTGCCAGTAGTATCGATTCAGACTCAACTAATGAAAAACTGTTTTTT. It encodes CASSIDSDSTNEKLFF. V and J are TRBV19 and TRBJ1-4, with D hard to call. The CDR3 consists of 16 residues. In germline, CDR1 is LNHDA, CDR2 SQIVND (reference sequence). The ends were cut back, 3 bases at V and 0 bases at J, with 11 bases in the middle.

The gene calls are TRBV5-4 and TRBJ2-3, with a weak D call TRBD2 (6 bases). CDR3 length: 16 residues. The V gene lost 4 bases and the J gene lost 0 bases, with 15 bases spanning the gap. CDR1 is SGHNT, CDR2 YYREEE, per germline (reference sequence). The CDR3 loop reads CASSQRGGVSTDTQYF. The CDR3 nucleotides read TGTGCCAGCAGCCAAAGGGGCGGGGTAAGCACAGATACGCAGTATTTT.

This chain joins TRBV7-2 and TRBJ1-4; the D gene is possibly TRBD1 (5 bases). V was cut by 5 bases and J by 10 bases, with 11 bases left in between. The CDR3 covers 12 residues. CDR1 and CDR2 (germline): SGHTA, FQGNSA. CDR3 coding DNA: TGTGCCAGCAGCCCCGGGGGGGGAAAACTGTTTTTT. Amino acid sequence: CASSPGGGKLFF.

The chain couples TRBV7-3 to TRBJ2-1; possible D gene TRBD1, 6 bases. Germline CDR1 and CDR2: SGHTA and FQGTGA. CDR3 length equals 15 residues. The ends were cut back, 5 bases at V and 8 bases at J, with 19 bases in the middle. Here the CDR3 reads CASSKGVQGLYEQFF. CDR3 bases: TGTGCCAGCAGCAAAGGGGTACAGGGATTATATGAGCAGTTCTTC. Full variable domain (rest looked up from reference TRBV7-3 and TRBJ2-1): GAGVSQTPSNKVTEKGKYVELRCDPISGHTALYWYRQSLGQGPEFLIYFQGTGAADDSGLPNDRFFAVRPEGSVSTLKIQRTERGDSAVYLCASSKGVQGLYEQFFGPGTRLTVL.

The genes are TRBV7-2 and TRBJ2-2, with D maybe TRBD1 (7 bases). This CDR3 has 15 residues. Germline-derived CDR1 and CDR2 are SGHTA and FQGNSA. Trimming shortened V by 2 bases and J by 7 bases, and 14 bases separated the two germline ends. The CDR3 bases are TGTGCCAGCAGCTTAAAAGGAGGGGGCAGCGGGGAGCTGTTTTTT. Translated: CASSLKGGGSGELFF.

The rearrangement joins TRBV5-4 to TRBJ2-2; D gene ambiguous. Germline lookup yields CDR1 SGHNT and CDR2 YYREEE (reference sequence). The CDR3 consists of 15 residues. The CDR3 here is CASEAQSPNTGELFF. The CDR3 DNA reads as TGTGCGAGCGAGGCCCAGTCTCCGAACACCGGGGAGCTGTTTTTT.

This chain links TRBV3-1 (or the pseudogene TRBV3-2) with TRBJ1-4; weak D call: TRBD1 (5 bases). Germline-derived CDR1 and CDR2 are LGHDT and YNNKEL (reference sequence). The ends were cut back, 0 bases at V and 14 bases at J, with 13 bases in the middle. There are 13 residues in the CDR3. Written as DNA, the CDR3 is TGTGCCAGCAGCCAAGATGCGCGAGCAGGGCTGTTTTTT. Its protein is CASSQDARAGLFF.

This clone has only one observation. In nucleotides, the CDR3 is TGTGCCAGCAGCTTACTCGAGATCGGGGGGGTAAACACTGAAGCTTTCTTT. Amino acid sequence: CASSLLEIGGVNTEAFF. The chain joins TRBV13 to TRBJ1-1; D is perhaps TRBD1 (5 bases). V lost 2 bases and J lost 2, with 18 bases in between. CDR1 and CDR2 from the germline V gene are PRHDT and FYEKMQ (reference sequence). The CDR3 spans 17 residues.